The rows below give T cell receptor beta chains drawn from one sample of a study of blood T cell repertoires in COVID-19. The data were produced by immunoSEQ multiplex PCR, yet TCRdb's version contains in-frame clones alone and is incomplete. The sample has 200,000 to 300,000 clones; roughly four fifths are singletons. Sample: peripheral blood. These receptors were obtained from a woman aged 55-69 years with active or convalescent COVID-19. CDR3s include the opening cysteine and the closing phenylalanine or tryptophan. A D gene is named only where the DNA matches it firmly. Some rows mark clone size as missing; the rest say once, few, many or name a class of expanded clone.

V gene,J gene,D gene,clone size,CDR3 protein,CDR3 DNA
TRBV7-2,TRBJ1-6,.,.,CASSLGRQVHSPLHF,TGTGCCAGCAGCTTAGGCCGACAGGTGCACTCACCCCTCCACTTT
TRBV6-1,TRBJ2-7,TRBD1,few,CASSDARDRGLSYEQYF,TGTGCCAGCAGTGACGCGAGGGACAGGGGCCTCTCCTACGAGCAGTACTTC
TRBV27,TRBJ1-2,.,once,CASSPIQTGFYGYTF,TGTGCCAGCAGTCCTATTCAAACAGGGTTCTATGGCTACACCTTC
TRBV12-3/TRBV12-4,TRBJ1-3,.,.,CASSLKRNTIYF,TGTGCCAGCAGTTTAAAGAGGAACACCATATATTTT
TRBV9,TRBJ2-3,TRBD2,.,CASSVVGGEGTDTQYF,TGTGCCAGCAGCGTAGTTGGGGGGGAGGGCACAGATACGCAGTATTTT
TRBV5-1,TRBJ1-2,.,.,CASSLDGQMTHGYTF,TGCGCCAGCAGCTTGGATGGACAGATGACACATGGCTACACCTTC
TRBV5-4,TRBJ2-1,TRBD2,.,CASIMTSGGTNNEQFF,TGTGCCAGCATCATGACTAGCGGGGGGACGAACAATGAGCAGTTCTTC
TRBV19,TRBJ1-5,.,.,CASSISIGGFGQPQHF,TGTGCCAGTAGTATCAGTATAGGAGGGTTCGGACAGCCCCAGCATTTT
TRBV4-3,TRBJ1-3,TRBD1,.,CASSQAARGFGNTIYF,TGCGCCAGCAGCCAAGCTGCCAGGGGGTTTGGAAACACCATATATTTT
TRBV6-2/TRBV6-3,TRBJ1-1,TRBD1,.,CASSYSPGGNTEAFF,TGTGCCAGCAGTTACTCGCCAGGGGGGAACACTGAAGCTTTCTTT
TRBV11-2,TRBJ2-7,TRBD2,.,CASSTGTSGVVEQYF,TGTGCCAGCAGCACCGGGACTAGCGGGGTGGTTGAGCAGTACTTC
TRBV2,TRBJ1-5,.,.,CASKGGSSNQPQHF,TGTGCCAGCAAGGGGGGGAGCAGCAATCAGCCCCAGCATTTT
TRBV6-5,TRBJ1-5,.,.,CASSDKLRSNQPQHF,TGTGCCAGCAGCGATAAGCTCAGGAGCAATCAGCCCCAGCATTTT
TRBV19,TRBJ1-6,TRBD1,.,CASSPRTGGSRLHF,TGTGCCAGTAGCCCAAGGACAGGGGGCTCGCGCCTCCACTTT
TRBV7-9,TRBJ2-7,TRBD2,.,CASSPIAGGSYEQYF,TGTGCCAGCAGCCCGATAGCGGGGGGCTCCTACGAGCAGTACTTC
TRBV7-2,TRBJ1-3,.,.,CASSEQGSGNTIYF,TGTGCCAGCAGCGAACAGGGATCTGGAAACACCATATATTTT
TRBV4-1,TRBJ1-4,TRBD1,.,CASSSSPRDRDEKLFF,TGCGCCAGCAGCTCATCGCCCCGGGACAGGGATGAAAAACTGTTTTTT
TRBV27,TRBJ1-6,.,once,CASSLRPGGYNSPLHF,TGTGCCAGCAGTTTAAGGCCCGGGGGTTATAATTCACCCCTCCACTTT
TRBV9,TRBJ1-6,TRBD1,.,CASSVGQGHGSYNSPLHF,TGTGCCAGCAGCGTAGGACAGGGCCATGGTTCCTATAATTCACCCCTCCACTTT
TRBV6-5,TRBJ1-2,.,.,CASSSEGVGRGYTF,TGTGCCAGCAGTTCCGAGGGGGTTGGTCGTGGCTACACCTTC
TRBV7-6,TRBJ2-2,.,.,CASSPPEVSGELFF,TGTGCCAGCAGCCCCCCCGAGGTTAGCGGGGAGCTGTTTTTT
TRBV7-2,TRBJ1-2,TRBD1,.,CASSLGGQGAGGYTF,TGTGCCAGCAGCTTAGGGGGACAGGGGGCGGGTGGCTACACCTTC
TRBV4-1,TRBJ2-3,TRBD2,.,CASSQGILAGSTDTQYF,TGCGCCAGCAGCCAAGGGATTCTAGCGGGGTCCACAGATACGCAGTATTTT
TRBV5-6,TRBJ2-1,TRBD2,.,CASSLGTRKYNEQFF,TGTGCCAGCAGCTTGGGGACTAGGAAATACAATGAGCAGTTCTTC
TRBV4-2,TRBJ2-2,TRBD2,once,CASSSPAGGGGGTGELFF,TGTGCCAGCAGCTCCCCTGCTGGCGGGGGGGGAGGCACCGGGGAGCTGTTTTTT
TRBV5-1,TRBJ1-2,.,.,CASSPEGGAEGYTF,TGCGCCAGCAGCCCGGAGGGGGGGGCGGAAGGCTACACCTTC
TRBV2,TRBJ1-1,.,few,CASRATANTEAFF,TGTGCCAGCAGGGCCACCGCGAACACTGAAGCTTTCTTT
TRBV19,TRBJ1-5,TRBD1,.,CASSISHTGTAYQPQHF,TGTGCCAGTAGTATCAGCCACACCGGGACAGCATATCAGCCCCAGCATTTT
TRBV7-2,TRBJ1-6,.,.,CASSLGPPTVANPLHF,TGTGCCAGCAGCTTAGGCCCCCCAACAGTGGCCAATCCCCTCCACTTT
TRBV12-2,TRBJ2-7,.,.,CASRPDRGCYEQYF,TGTGCAAGTCGACCTGACAGGGGGTGTTACGAGCAGTACTTC
TRBV6-5,TRBJ1-6,TRBD1,.,CASDGRQGPNSPLHF,TGTGCCAGCGATGGCAGACAGGGACCTAATTCACCCCTCCACTTT
TRBV27,TRBJ2-7,.,.,CASSPRQAYEQYF,TGTGCCAGCAGTCCGCGACAAGCCTACGAGCAGTACTTC
TRBV3-1/TRBV3-2,TRBJ2-3,.,.,CASSQDLTSIVTQYF,TGTGCCAGCAGCCAAGATCTGACTAGTATCGTTACGCAGTATTTT
TRBV6-6,TRBJ2-1,.,.,CASSLGGAPYNEQFF,TGTGCCAGCAGTTTGGGGGGGGCACCATACAATGAGCAGTTCTTC
TRBV7-2,TRBJ2-3,.,.,CASSLTWGGRADTQYF,TGTGCCAGCAGCTTAACGTGGGGGGGCCGGGCAGATACGCAGTATTTT
TRBV6-2/TRBV6-3,TRBJ1-1,.,once,CASSYKETGNTEAFF,TGTGCCAGCAGTTATAAGGAAACAGGGAATACTGAAGCTTTCTTT
TRBV7-2,TRBJ2-3,TRBD2,.,CASSRGLAGSSADTQYF,TGTGCCAGCAGCCGCGGACTAGCGGGGTCCTCCGCAGATACGCAGTATTTT
TRBV7-2,TRBJ1-5,.,.,CASSLGGVQPQHF,TGTGCCAGCAGCTTAGGGGGGGTTCAGCCCCAGCATTTT
TRBV12-1,TRBJ1-1,.,.,CASSANGGGTEAFF,TGTGCCAGCAGCGCTAACGGCGGGGGGACTGAAGCTTTCTTT
TRBV10-3,TRBJ1-1,.,.,CAISEFSTEAFF,TGTGCCATCAGTGAGTTCAGCACTGAAGCTTTCTTT
TRBV7-2,TRBJ2-3,TRBD2,.,CASCETGLITDTQYF,TGTGCCAGCTGCGAAACGGGACTAATCACAGATACGCAGTATTTT
TRBV7-4,TRBJ2-3,.,.,CASSLEASSAGTDTQYF,TGTGCCAGCAGCTTGGAGGCCAGCTCAGCGGGCACAGATACGCAGTATTTT
TRBV4-1,TRBJ2-2,TRBD2,.,CASSHRVTTSGGRKNTGELFF,TGCGCCAGCAGCCATAGAGTGACAACTAGCGGGGGGCGAAAGAACACCGGGGAGCTGTTTTTT
TRBV2,TRBJ2-7,TRBD1,.,CASRVEQGDEQYF,TGTGCCAGCAGGGTAGAGCAGGGGGACGAGCAGTACTTC
TRBV7-2,TRBJ1-1,TRBD1,.,CASSSGQATEAFF,TGTGCCAGCAGCTCCGGACAGGCCACTGAAGCTTTCTTT
TRBV6-5,TRBJ1-2,TRBD1,.,CASSPRTGPNYGYTF,TGTGCCAGCAGTCCGCGGACAGGTCCTAACTATGGCTACACCTTC
TRBV4-3,TRBJ1-1,TRBD1,.,CASRDRERRTEAFF,TGCGCCAGCAGAGACAGGGAGCGCCGCACTGAAGCTTTCTTT
TRBV9,TRBJ2-7,.,.,CASSVGDRTYYEQYF,TGTGCCAGCAGCGTAGGAGACAGGACCTACTACGAGCAGTACTTC
TRBV3-1/TRBV3-2,TRBJ1-2,TRBD1,.,CASSCPAQGDGYTF,TGTGCCAGCAGCTGCCCAGCCCAGGGGGATGGCTACACCTTC
TRBV28,TRBJ1-2,.,.,CASTLGGRGYYGYTF,TGTGCCAGCACCCTAGGGGGAAGAGGGTACTATGGCTACACCTTC
TRBV27,TRBJ1-2,.,.,CATSTDYYGYTF,TGTGCCACCTCGACAGACTACTATGGCTACACCTTC
TRBV7-2,TRBJ2-2,.,.,CASTYTGELFF,TGTGCCAGCACTTACACCGGGGAGCTGTTTTTT
TRBV9,TRBJ2-7,TRBD1,.,CASSLISGQGLYEQYF,TGTGCCAGCAGCCTGATTTCGGGACAGGGTCTGTACGAGCAGTACTTC